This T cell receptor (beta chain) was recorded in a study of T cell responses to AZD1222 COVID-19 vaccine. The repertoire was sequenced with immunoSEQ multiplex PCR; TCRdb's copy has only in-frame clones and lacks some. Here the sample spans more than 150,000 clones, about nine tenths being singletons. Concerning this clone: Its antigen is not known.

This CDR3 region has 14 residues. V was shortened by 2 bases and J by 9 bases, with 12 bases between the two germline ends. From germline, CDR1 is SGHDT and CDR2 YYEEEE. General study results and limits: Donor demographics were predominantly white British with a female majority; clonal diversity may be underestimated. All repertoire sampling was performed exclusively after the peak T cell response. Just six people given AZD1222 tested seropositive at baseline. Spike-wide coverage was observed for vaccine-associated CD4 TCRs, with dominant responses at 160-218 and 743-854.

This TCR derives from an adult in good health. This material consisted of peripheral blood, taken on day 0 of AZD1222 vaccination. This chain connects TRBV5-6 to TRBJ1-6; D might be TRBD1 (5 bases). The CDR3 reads CASSLGGEGSPLHF. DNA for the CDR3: TGTGCCAGCAGCTTAGGAGGGGAGGGTTCACCCCTCCACTTT.